Shown below are 13 T cell receptor beta chains from a single sample sequenced in a study of cytomegalovirus exposure and HLA in healthy donors. With 60 Vbeta and 13 Jbeta primers, the PCR was carried out. Here immunoSEQ multiplex PCR was the method, and the copy in TCRdb shows in-frame clones only, minus some. Altogether 110,000 or so clones are present, more than 70% being singletons, with the ten largest covering approximately 16%. Sequencing used PBMCs. The receptors were gathered from a man between 50 and 59 years old in good health and CMV-seropositive.

The gene calls are TRBV28 and TRBJ2-7; 13 nucleotides match TRBD2. This CDR3 comprises 15 residues. J was trimmed by 5 bases and V by 6 bases; bases with no gene match: 7. Germline lookup yields CDR1 MDHEN and CDR2 SYDVKM. CDR3 protein: CASSSLAGGLNEQYF. In DNA form, the CDR3 reads TGTGCCAGCAGCTCACTAGCGGGAGGGCTAAACGAGCAGTACTTC.

The V call is TRBV19, the J call TRBJ1-4, with a weak D call TRBD1 (6 bases). The CDR3 has 14 residues. Germline CDR1 LNHDA, CDR2 SQIVND (reference sequence). Trimming removed 3 bases from V and 4 bases from J, with 9 bases in between. The CDR3 DNA is TGTGCCAGTAGTATCGGACAGTTTAATGAAAAACTGTTTTTT. It specifies CASSIGQFNEKLFF.

The table lists this clone with a count of one. The chain recombines TRBV18 with TRBJ2-7; 7 bases agree with TRBD2. Germline V gene data show CDR1 as KGHSH and CDR2 as LQKENI. V shed 2 bases, J shed 3 bases, and the junction held 4 bases outside the gene matches. The CDR3 has 14 residues. CDR3 loop: CASSPSGGSYEQYF. In nucleotides, the CDR3 is TGTGCCAGCTCACCATCGGGGGGAAGCTACGAGCAGTACTTC. The full variable domain, rest sourced from reference TRBV18 and TRBJ2-7, is NAGVMQNPRHLVRRRGQEARLRCSPMKGHSHVYWYRQLPEEGLKFMVYLQKENIIDESGMPKERFSAEFPKEGPSILRIQQVVRGDSAAYFCASSPSGGSYEQYFGPGTRLTVT.

The V call is TRBV5-1, the J call TRBJ2-2, with D uncertain. The germline gives CDR1 SGHRS, CDR2 YFSETQ. Trimming took off 0 bases at V and 2 bases at J, with 5 bases between the two ends. This CDR3 spans 14 amino acids. The CDR3: CASSLGINTGELFF. Here the CDR3 DNA reads TGCGCCAGCAGCTTGGGTATAAACACCGGGGAGCTGTTTTTT. The full variable domain, in which reference TRBV5-1 and TRBJ2-2 provide the parts outside the CDR3, is KAGVTQTPRYLIKTRGQQVTLSCSPISGHRSVSWYQQTPGQGLQFLFEYFSETQRNKGNFPGRFSGRQFSNSRSEMNVSTLELGDSALYLCASSLGINTGELFFGEGSRLTVL.

The J gene is TRBJ1-5, the V gene TRBV6-5; no definite D call. Looked up from germline, CDR1 is MNHEY and CDR2 is SVGAGI. The V gene lost 2 bases and the J gene lost 7 bases, with 9 bases spanning the gap. CDR3 size: 13 residues. The CDR3 coding sequence is TGTGCCAGCAGTTACGACCGGCGGCAGCCCCAGCATTTT. This gives the protein CASSYDRRQPQHF.

The V and J genes are TRBV5-6 and TRBJ1-1; 12 bases map to TRBD1. CDR3 length: 17 amino acids. Germline CDR1 is SGHDT and CDR2 is YYEEEE. V lost 5 bases and J lost 2; bases outside the gene matches: 10. The CDR3 region is CASRSRDRGRGNTEAFF. For the CDR3, the DNA is TGTGCCAGCAGGAGTCGGGACAGGGGGCGGGGTAACACTGAAGCTTTCTTT.

V is TRBV6-5 and J is TRBJ2-5, with 10 positions matching TRBD2. Near its end, the DNA agrees better with TRBJ2-7, so the J call may be wrong. The CDR3 has 14 residues. Germline lookup yields CDR1 MNHEY and CDR2 SVGAGI. Here the CDR3 DNA reads TGTGCCAGCAGTTACACTAGCGGGACCTACGAGCAGTACTTC. Amino acids: CASSYTSGTYEQYF.

CDR3: CASSVDKGVGEKLFF. Here the CDR3 DNA reads TGTGCCAGCAGCGTAGATAAAGGGGTGGGGGAAAAACTGTTTTTT. The chain couples TRBV9 to TRBJ1-4; D perhaps matches TRBD1 (5 bases). Per the germline V gene, CDR1 is SGDLS and CDR2 is YYNGEE. The CDR3 has 15 amino acids. Trimming removed 0 bases at V and 8 bases at J, with 14 bases between.

This chain connects TRBV7-2 to TRBJ2-6; D not certain. V lost 1 base and J lost 2, with 18 bases in between. The length of the CDR3 is 19 residues. Germline lookup yields CDR1 SGHTA and CDR2 FQGNSA. The CDR3: CASSLEYSQPRPGANVLTF. The DNA of the CDR3 is TGTGCCAGCAGCTTAGAATACAGCCAGCCTCGTCCTGGGGCCAACGTCCTGACTTTC.

The chain couples TRBV11-2 to TRBJ2-2, with 7 bases matching TRBD2. The CDR3 spans 15 residues. The J segment lost 5 bases and the V segment lost 1 base, leaving 4 bases of the junction unmatched. In germline, CDR1 is SGHAT, CDR2 FQNNGV. For the CDR3, the DNA is TGTGCCAGCAGCTTAGGAGCGGGGAGTACCGGGGAGCTGTTTTTT. Translation: CASSLGAGSTGELFF.

This chain uses TRBV27 with TRBJ2-1, with TRBD1 as a possible D gene (7 bases). Germline V gene data show CDR1 as MNHEY and CDR2 as SMNVEV (reference sequence). This CDR3 contains 13 residues. Trimming removed 5 bases from V and 5 bases from J, with 10 bases in between. The CDR3 sequence: CASSPRGDNEQFF. In DNA form, the CDR3 reads TGTGCCAGCAGTCCCAGGGGGGACAATGAGCAGTTCTTC.

The chain uses TRBV7-9 and TRBJ1-2, with TRBD1 identical over 8 bases. Germline CDR1 SEHNR, CDR2 FQNEAQ (reference sequence). Trimming took 2 bases from V and 8 from J; bases not matched to a gene: 10. The CDR3 totals 15 residues. The CDR3 region is CASSLTDGTGGGYTF. The CDR3 DNA is TGTGCCAGCAGCTTAACGGACGGGACAGGCGGGGGCTACACCTTC.

The genes are TRBV6-5 and TRBJ1-1; 7 nucleotides align to TRBD1. Per germline, CDR1 MNHEY and CDR2 SVGAGI. This CDR3 region has 15 residues. V shed 2 bases, J shed 6 bases, and the junction held 9 bases outside the gene matches. The CDR3 reads CASSYVPGQIPEAFF. DNA for the CDR3: TGTGCCAGCAGTTACGTCCCGGGACAGATCCCTGAAGCTTTCTTT.